The text below deals with one TCR beta chain. Naive CD8 cells were CD45RO-negative, positively selected for CCR7, excluding terminally differentiated effector memory CD45RA+ cells. Assay used: immunoSEQ multiplex PCR; TCRdb lists only in-frame clones, some missing. The table shows about 580,000 clones, with roughly 98% occurring only once. The sample belongs to a study of shared clonotypes between healthy human individuals. V lost 5 bases and J 8 bases, leaving 21 bases between the germline ends. Germline assignment: CDR1 SEHNR and CDR2 FQNEAQ (reference sequence). The CDR3 totals 15 residues. The clonotype was recovered from a man aged 25-45 years in good health. The chain has TRBV7-9 and TRBJ1-2, with D tentatively TRBD1 (6 bases). Sequencing used naive CD8+ T cells sorted from blood. CDR3 sequence: CASSHGTTGNEGYTF. The CDR3 DNA is TGTGCCAGCAGCCACGGGACTACAGGGAATGAAGGCTACACCTTC.